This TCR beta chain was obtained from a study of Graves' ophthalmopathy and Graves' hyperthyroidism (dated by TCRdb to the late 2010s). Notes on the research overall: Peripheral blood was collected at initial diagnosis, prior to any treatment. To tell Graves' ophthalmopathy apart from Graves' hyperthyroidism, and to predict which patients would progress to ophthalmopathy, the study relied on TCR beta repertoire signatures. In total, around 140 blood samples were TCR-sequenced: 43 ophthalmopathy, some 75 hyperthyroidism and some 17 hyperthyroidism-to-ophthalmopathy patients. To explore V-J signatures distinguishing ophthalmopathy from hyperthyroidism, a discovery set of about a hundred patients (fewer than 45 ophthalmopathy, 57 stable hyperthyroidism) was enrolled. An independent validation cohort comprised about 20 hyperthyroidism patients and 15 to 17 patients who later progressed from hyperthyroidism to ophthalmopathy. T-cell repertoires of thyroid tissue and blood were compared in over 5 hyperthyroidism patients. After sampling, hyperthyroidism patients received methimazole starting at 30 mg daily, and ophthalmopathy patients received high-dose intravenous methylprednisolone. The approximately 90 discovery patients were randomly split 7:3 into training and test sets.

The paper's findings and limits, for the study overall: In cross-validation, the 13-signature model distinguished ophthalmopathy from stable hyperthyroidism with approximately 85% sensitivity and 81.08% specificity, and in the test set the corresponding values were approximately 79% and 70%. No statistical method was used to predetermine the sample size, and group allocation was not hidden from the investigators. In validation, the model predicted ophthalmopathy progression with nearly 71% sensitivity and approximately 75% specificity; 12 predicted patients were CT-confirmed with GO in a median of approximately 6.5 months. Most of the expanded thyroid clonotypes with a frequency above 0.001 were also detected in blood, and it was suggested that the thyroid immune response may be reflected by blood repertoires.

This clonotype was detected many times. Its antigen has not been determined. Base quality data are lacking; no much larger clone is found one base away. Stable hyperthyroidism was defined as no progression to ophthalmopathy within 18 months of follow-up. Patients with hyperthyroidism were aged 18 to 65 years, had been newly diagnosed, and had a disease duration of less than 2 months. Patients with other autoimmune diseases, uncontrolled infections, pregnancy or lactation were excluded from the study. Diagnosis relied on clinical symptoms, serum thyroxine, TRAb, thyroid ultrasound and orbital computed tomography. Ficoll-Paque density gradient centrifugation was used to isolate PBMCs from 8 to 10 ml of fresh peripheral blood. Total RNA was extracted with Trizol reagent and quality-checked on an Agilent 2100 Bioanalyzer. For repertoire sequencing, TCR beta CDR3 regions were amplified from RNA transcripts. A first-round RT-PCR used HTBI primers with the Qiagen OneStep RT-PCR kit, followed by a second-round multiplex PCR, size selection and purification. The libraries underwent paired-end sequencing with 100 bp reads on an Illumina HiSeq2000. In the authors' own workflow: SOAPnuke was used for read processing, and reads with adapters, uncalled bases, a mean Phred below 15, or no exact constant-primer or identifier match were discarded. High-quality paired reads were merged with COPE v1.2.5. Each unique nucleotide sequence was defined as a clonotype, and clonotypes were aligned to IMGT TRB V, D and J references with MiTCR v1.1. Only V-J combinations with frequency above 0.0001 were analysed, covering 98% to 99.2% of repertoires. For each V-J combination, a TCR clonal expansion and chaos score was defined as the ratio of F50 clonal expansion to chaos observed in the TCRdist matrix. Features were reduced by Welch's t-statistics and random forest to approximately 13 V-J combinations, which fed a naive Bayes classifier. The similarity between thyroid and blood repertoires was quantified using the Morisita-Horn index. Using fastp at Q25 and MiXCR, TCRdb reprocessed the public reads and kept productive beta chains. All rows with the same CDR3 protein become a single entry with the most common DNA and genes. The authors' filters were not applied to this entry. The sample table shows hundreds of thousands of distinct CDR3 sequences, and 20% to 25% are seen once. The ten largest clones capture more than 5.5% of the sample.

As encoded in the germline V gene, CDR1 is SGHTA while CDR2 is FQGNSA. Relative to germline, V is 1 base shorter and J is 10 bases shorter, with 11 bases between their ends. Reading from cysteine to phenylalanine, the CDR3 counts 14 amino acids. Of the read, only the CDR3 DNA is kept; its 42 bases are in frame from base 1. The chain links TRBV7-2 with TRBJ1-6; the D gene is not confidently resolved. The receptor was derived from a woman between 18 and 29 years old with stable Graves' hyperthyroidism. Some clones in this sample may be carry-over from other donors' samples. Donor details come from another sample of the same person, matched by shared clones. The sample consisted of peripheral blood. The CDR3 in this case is CASSLGGYGSPLHF. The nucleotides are TGTGCCAGCAGCTTAGGAGGCTATGGGTCACCCCTCCACTTT.